This T cell receptor beta chain was captured by sequencing in a study of cytomegalovirus exposure and HLA in healthy donors. Study context: Most donors, about 77% of several hundred genotyped, fell in the Caucasian-associated ancestry cluster. Study-level results: Later on, an analysis showed TCR association rates differing by HLA locus, with DRB1 the most and HLA-C the fewest.

Trimming removed 6 bases from V and 0 bases from J, with 8 bases in between. CDR3 length: 13 residues. Germline V gives CDR1 LNHNV, CDR2 YYDKDF (reference sequence). The PCR contained 60 Vbeta and 13 Jbeta primers. Sequencing used immunoSEQ multiplex PCR; TCRdb keeps in-frame clones, though not all of them. The data show tens of thousands of clones, with roughly 73% seen just once and less than 3% held by the top ten. As to this clone: Its antigen is unknown.

The rearrangement joins TRBV15 to TRBJ1-1; D is perhaps TRBD1 (5 bases). This clonotype was obtained from a woman aged 40 to 50 in good health and CMV-seropositive. The sequenced sample was PBMCs. This CDR3 is CATSRGMNTEAFF. The CDR3 coding sequence is TGTGCCACCAGTAGGGGTATGAACACTGAAGCTTTCTTT. Supplemented by reference TRBV15 and TRBJ1-1, the full variable domain reads DAMVIQNPRYQVTQFGKPVTLSCSQTLNHNVMYWYQQKSSQAPKLLFHYYDKDFNNEADTPDNFQSRRPNTSFCFLDIRSPGLGDTAMYLCATSRGMNTEAFFGQGTRLTVV.